The 3 T cell receptor beta chains below were found in one sample sequenced in a study of T cells in localized non-small cell lung cancer. The table came from immunoSEQ multiplex PCR; TCRdb's copy has only in-frame clones and leaves some out. The profile shows 15,000 or so clones, around nine tenths of them singletons. The material was peripheral blood mononuclear cells, obtained before any cancer treatment. These receptor sequences come from a man between 40 and 70 years old with stage III lung adenocarcinoma.

The V gene is TRBV5-6, the J gene TRBJ2-7; D not resolved. Trimming left V 2 bases short and J 0 bases short, with 6 bases between. Germline assignment: CDR1 SGHDT and CDR2 YYEEEE. The CDR3 consists of 13 residues. Here the CDR3 DNA reads TGTGCCAGCAGCTTTAGAAGCTCCTACGAGCAGTACTTC. This sequence encodes CASSFRSSYEQYF.

The chain links TRBV6-1 to TRBJ2-1; D call uncertain. The CDR3 spans 12 residues. Germline-derived CDR1 and CDR2 are MNHNS and SASEGT. Trimming removed 7 bases from V and 8 bases from J, with 12 bases in between. CDR3: CASTEWSDEQFF. CDR3 nucleotide sequence: TGTGCCAGCACGGAGTGGAGCGATGAGCAGTTCTTC.

The V gene is TRBV9, the J gene TRBJ2-3, with 9 bases fitting TRBD2. Unmatched junction bases numbered 8, after V lost 0 bases and J lost 3 bases. From germline, CDR1 is SGDLS and CDR2 YYNGEE. The CDR3 has 17 residues. CDR3 loop: CASSVVPLAGATDTQYF. DNA for the CDR3: TGTGCCAGCAGCGTAGTACCGTTAGCGGGAGCGACAGATACGCAGTATTTT.